The rows below give T cell receptor beta chains drawn from one sample of a study of T cells after yellow fever vaccination. MiXCR, run by TCRdb on the 5' RACE reads, gives a single entry per CDR3 protein. The sample includes approximately 340,000 distinct CDR3 sequences, over 8% of them seen just once. This material consisted of PBMCs, taken on the day of the first yellow fever vaccination. These receptors originate from a man younger than 30 who received the YFV17D yellow fever vaccine. CDR3s include the opening cysteine and the closing phenylalanine or tryptophan. The order of the fields is CDR3 length, V gene, J gene, CDR3 protein.

length: 13
V: TRBV28
J: TRBJ2-4
CDR3: CASSWTGTSIQYF

length: 16
V: TRBV5-1
J: TRBJ2-5
CDR3: CASSWSSSMYMETQYF

length: 13
V: TRBV4-1
J: TRBJ2-5
CDR3: CASSLAAAETQYF

length: 13
V: TRBV25-1
J: TRBJ2-5
CDR3: CASSVGPQETQYF

length: 15
V: TRBV12-3/TRBV12-4
J: TRBJ2-5
CDR3: CASSFPSDREETQYF

length: 11
V: TRBV7-8
J: TRBJ2-7
CDR3: CASSFQYEQYF

length: 15
V: TRBV11-2
J: TRBJ2-6
CDR3: CASSQHRVGANVLTF

length: 12
V: TRBV29-1
J: TRBJ2-7
CDR3: CSVADRGYEQYF

length: 16
V: TRBV24-1
J: TRBJ2-3
CDR3: CATSLAGGPSTDTQYF

length: 13
V: TRBV7-9
J: TRBJ2-3
CDR3: CASSSTNSGTQYF

length: 15
V: TRBV5-4
J: TRBJ2-2
CDR3: CASSRGPPGAGELFF

length: 19
V: TRBV7-8
J: TRBJ2-1
CDR3: CASSLYPGTSNPPYNEQFF

length: 15
V: TRBV5-6
J: TRBJ1-1
CDR3: CASRLRNRVDTEAFF

length: 13
V: TRBV6-2/TRBV6-3
J: TRBJ2-2
CDR3: CASSYTDTGELFF

length: 19
V: TRBV24-1
J: TRBJ2-1
CDR3: CATSDLAGGPTSSYNEQFF

length: 16
V: TRBV27
J: TRBJ1-1
CDR3: CASSLTIRGGNTEAFF

length: 15
V: TRBV4-3
J: TRBJ1-2
CDR3: CASSQESGAPGGYTF

length: 16
V: TRBV5-1
J: TRBJ2-1
CDR3: CASSLVGRGPSNEQFF

length: 13
V: TRBV20-1
J: TRBJ1-2
CDR3: CSARQGALGGYTF

length: 12
V: TRBV12-3/TRBV12-4
J: TRBJ2-2
CDR3: CASRVLTGELFF

length: 16
V: TRBV3-1
J: TRBJ1-2
CDR3: CASSPRKQGRDYGYTF

length: 14
V: TRBV27
J: TRBJ2-7
CDR3: CASGTGQRPYEQYF

length: 13
V: TRBV3-1
J: TRBJ2-7
CDR3: CASSHAGLYEQYF

length: 16
V: TRBV5-1
J: TRBJ2-7
CDR3: CASSLGQGVPRYEQYF

length: 14
V: TRBV5-1
J: TRBJ1-1
CDR3: CASSGGTDRRGAFF

length: 18
V: TRBV12-3/TRBV12-4
J: TRBJ2-3
CDR3: CASSQALAGGPGTDTQYF

length: 15
V: TRBV5-1
J: TRBJ2-2
CDR3: CASTRDPINTRELFF

length: 14
V: TRBV6-5
J: TRBJ1-1
CDR3: CASSSADMNTEAFF

length: 13
V: TRBV7-2
J: TRBJ2-4
CDR3: CASSRQGGNIQYF

length: 13
V: TRBV7-9
J: TRBJ2-1
CDR3: CASSLPRRGVLFF

length: 15
V: TRBV24-1
J: TRBJ2-3
CDR3: CATSTERGGADTQYF

length: 16
V: TRBV28
J: TRBJ2-3
CDR3: CASSLATDISTDTQYF

length: 15
V: TRBV4-1
J: TRBJ1-4
CDR3: CASSQRRRANEKLFF

length: 15
V: TRBV5-1
J: TRBJ2-3
CDR3: CASSLGSGGSDTQYF

length: 13
V: TRBV5-1
J: TRBJ2-3
CDR3: CASSQFAPDTQYF

length: 16
V: TRBV29-1
J: TRBJ2-3
CDR3: CSVEVGSGGATDTQYF

length: 15
V: TRBV6-5
J: TRBJ1-4
CDR3: CASSYSRETNEKLFF

length: 14
V: TRBV9
J: TRBJ1-1
CDR3: CASSVTGQNTEAFF

length: 18
V: TRBV7-6
J: TRBJ2-1
CDR3: CASSLLAGGLSSYNEQFF

length: 16
V: TRBV9
J: TRBJ2-2
CDR3: CASSATSGTITGELFF

length: 15
V: TRBV6-2/TRBV6-3
J: TRBJ2-3
CDR3: CASSGTSGGGDTQYF

length: 14
V: TRBV5-6
J: TRBJ2-1
CDR3: CASSLGQGWNEQFF

length: 12
V: TRBV19
J: TRBJ1-1
CDR3: CASLGEATEAFF

length: 15
V: TRBV7-2
J: TRBJ2-2
CDR3: CASRTSGSNTGELFF

length: 13
V: TRBV5-1
J: TRBJ1-1
CDR3: CASSVDGDTEAFF